Reported below is one T cell receptor (beta chain). Original processing methods: The assay estimated nucleated cells by amplifying reference gene primers. Using immunoSEQ multiplex PCR, the repertoire was profiled, and TCRdb retains in-frame clones only, with some absent. That table supplies the V and J calls and clone size; D and trimming were determined from the DNA. The data contain 150,000 to 200,000 clones, about nine tenths of them seen just once; the ten biggest clones take up approximately 11%. The record originates from a study of blood T cell repertoires in COVID-19. Trimming took 1 base from V and 2 from J; bases not matched to a gene: 2. This CDR3 region has 15 residues. CDR1 is LNHNV, CDR2 YYDKDF, per germline (reference sequence). Seattle-derived patients entered the study during active infection and were followed longitudinally.

The clonotype was recovered from a woman in her sixties with COVID-19, enrolled during active disease. This rearrangement joins TRBV15 to TRBJ1-2; TRBD1 matches 9 bases. Specimen: peripheral blood. The CDR3 loop is CATSRVGQGNYGYTF. The CDR3 region has the DNA TGTGCCACCAGCAGAGTGGGACAGGGCAACTATGGCTACACCTTC.